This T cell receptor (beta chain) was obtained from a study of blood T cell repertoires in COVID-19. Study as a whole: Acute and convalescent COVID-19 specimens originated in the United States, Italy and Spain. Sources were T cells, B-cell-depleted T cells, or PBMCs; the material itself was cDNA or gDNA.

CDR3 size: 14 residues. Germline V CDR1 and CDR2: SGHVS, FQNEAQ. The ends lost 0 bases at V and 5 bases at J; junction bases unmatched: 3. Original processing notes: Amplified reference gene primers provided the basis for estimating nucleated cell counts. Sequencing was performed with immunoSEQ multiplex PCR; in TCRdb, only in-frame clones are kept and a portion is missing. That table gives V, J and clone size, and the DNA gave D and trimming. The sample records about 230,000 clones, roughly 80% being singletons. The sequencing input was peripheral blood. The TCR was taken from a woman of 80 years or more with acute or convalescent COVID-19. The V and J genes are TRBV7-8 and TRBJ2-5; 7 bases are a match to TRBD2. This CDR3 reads CASSLASGLETQYF. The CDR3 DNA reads TGTGCCAGCAGCTTAGCTAGCGGGTTGGAGACCCAGTACTTC.